Below are 25 T cell receptor beta chains sequenced from a single sample in a study of blood T cell repertoires in COVID-19. The method was immunoSEQ multiplex PCR; TCRdb's version includes in-frame clones alone and lacks a portion of them. Of a few hundred thousand clones in the sample, approximately 85% are singletons; the top ten hold roughly 2%. Material: PBMCs or T cells enriched from blood (not recorded which). The receptors stem from a man aged 25-45 years who had recovered from COVID-19.

The chain carries TRBV9 and TRBJ1-1; 8 nucleotides match TRBD1. Per germline, CDR1 SGDLS and CDR2 YYNGEE. V trimming: 1 base; J trimming: 0 bases; junction bases outside the gene matches: 8. The CDR3 length is 17 residues. The CDR3 spells CASSVIGQGGLNTEAFF. The CDR3 DNA is TGTGCCAGCAGCGTAATAGGACAGGGCGGCCTGAACACTGAAGCTTTCTTT.

The V gene is TRBV5-1, the J gene TRBJ2-7; 8 nucleotides line up with TRBD1. Germline trimming cut 4 bases from V and 4 bases from J; bases unmatched to any gene: 7. Germline V gene sequence: CDR1 SGHRS, CDR2 YFSETQ. The CDR3 contains 14 residues. DNA of the CDR3: TGCGCCAGCAGCCCAACAGGGGGTCGGTACGAGCAGTACTTC. Protein: CASSPTGGRYEQYF.

This chain joins TRBV4-1 and TRBJ1-1, with no clear D. V was pared by 0 bases and J by 1 base, with 9 bases between. Germline V gives CDR1 MGHRA, CDR2 YSYEKL. CDR3 length equals 15 residues. The CDR3 nucleotides read TGCGCCAGCAGCCAAGAGCCGGTTTCGAACACTGAAGCTTTCTTT. It is translated as CASSQEPVSNTEAFF.

The gene calls are TRBV7-9 and TRBJ2-7, with TRBD1 identical over 7 bases. The J segment lost 2 bases and the V segment lost 4 bases, leaving 5 bases of the junction unmatched. This CDR3 has 14 residues. Germline loops: CDR1 SEHNR, CDR2 FQNEAQ (reference sequence). The CDR3 region has the DNA TGTGCCAGCAGCTACGGGACAGACGCCTACGAGCAGTACTTC. Protein sequence: CASSYGTDAYEQYF.

The chain links TRBV6-5 to TRBJ2-7; 10 bases are shared with TRBD2. V gave up 7 bases and J gave up 0 bases; unmatched junction bases: 0. Germline values: CDR1 MNHEY, CDR2 SVGAGI. This CDR3 comprises 13 residues. The CDR3 here is CASTSGGSYEQYF. The CDR3 coding sequence is TGTGCCAGCACTAGCGGGGGCTCCTACGAGCAGTACTTC.

The chain couples TRBV7-2 to TRBJ2-3; TRBD2 agrees at 8 bases. The CDR3 spans 15 residues. V was pared by 2 bases and J by 2 bases, with 3 bases of the junction left unmatched. Germline-derived CDR1 and CDR2 are SGHTA and FQGNSA. The chain's CDR3 is CASSLSGGNTDTQYF. The CDR3 nucleotides read TGTGCCAGCAGCTTAAGCGGGGGCAACACAGATACGCAGTATTTT.

The chain links TRBV30 to TRBJ2-2, with a tentative D call TRBD1 (6 bases). V gave up 3 bases and J gave up 1 base, with 12 bases separating them. The CDR3 has 15 residues. The germline V gene encodes CDR1 GTSNPN and CDR2 SVGIG (reference sequence). The CDR3 nucleotides are TGTGCCTGGAGAGTTAGGGACATGAACACCGGGGAGCTGTTTTTT. It specifies CAWRVRDMNTGELFF.

The count of this clone is one. The chain uses TRBV9 and TRBJ2-5, with 8 bases matching TRBD2. CDR3 length: 16 residues. The J segment lost 5 bases and the V segment lost 0 bases, leaving 9 bases of the junction unmatched. Germline V gene sequence: CDR1 SGDLS, CDR2 YYNGEE. CDR3 protein: CASSVAGGISGETQYF. The CDR3 DNA is TGTGCCAGCAGCGTAGCGGGGGGGATTAGCGGGGAGACCCAGTACTTC.

This sequence joins TRBV4-2 and TRBJ1-2; D remains unclear. CDR1 LGHNA and CDR2 YNFKEQ come from the germline V gene. V lost 0 bases to trimming and J lost 1 base, with 9 bases between them. The CDR3 has 15 amino acids. In DNA form, the CDR3 reads TGTGCCAGCAGCCAAGATAGAAATCTTAACTATGGCTACACCTTC. Protein sequence: CASSQDRNLNYGYTF.

The V and J genes are TRBV15 and TRBJ2-2; D gene uncertain. CDR3 length: 13 amino acids. V was clipped by 1 base and J by 6 bases, with 6 bases between them. The germline V gene has CDR1 LNHNV and CDR2 YYDKDF (reference sequence). CDR3 residues: CATSRVRAGELFF. CDR3 in DNA: TGTGCCACCAGCAGAGTTCGGGCCGGGGAGCTGTTTTTT. The variable domain in full, with the rest retrieved from reference TRBV15 and TRBJ2-2, is DAMVIQNPRYQVTQFGKPVTLSCSQTLNHNVMYWYQQKSSQAPKLLFHYYDKDFNNEADTPDNFQSRRPNTSFCFLDIRSPGLGDTAMYLCATSRVRAGELFFGEGSRLTVL.

This chain links TRBV9 with TRBJ1-3; D not resolved. Germline V gene data show CDR1 as SGDLS and CDR2 as YYNGEE. Trimming took 7 bases from V and 0 from J, leaving 20 bases between them. The CDR3 spans 17 residues. As DNA, the CDR3 is TGTGCCAGCGGAGTCTCTGCGGTCGTTTCCTCTGGAAACACCATATATTTT. As protein: CASGVSAVVSSGNTIYF.

This chain connects TRBV5-6 to TRBJ1-1; D is possibly TRBD1 (6 bases). Trimming shortened V by 4 bases and J by 2 bases, and 15 bases separated the two germline ends. The CDR3 totals 15 residues. In germline, CDR1 is SGHDT, CDR2 YYEEEE. The CDR3 reads CASSPAGGVNTEAFF. The CDR3 region has the DNA TGTGCCAGCAGCCCGGCGGGGGGCGTAAACACTGAAGCTTTCTTT.

The DNA for the CDR3 is TGTGCCAGCAGCAGAAAACCCGGGACTAGCGGGGGGGATTTGTCCTACAATGAGCAGTTCTTC. This translates into CASSRKPGTSGGDLSYNEQFF. The gene calls are TRBV6-6 and TRBJ2-1, with TRBD2 identical over 16 bases. V lost 6 bases to trimming and J lost 1 base; unmatched junction nucleotides: 15. Germline V gene lookup returns CDR1 MNHNY and CDR2 SVGAGI (reference sequence). This CDR3 is 21 amino acids long.

The chain carries TRBV5-4 and TRBJ1-3; 9 bases match TRBD1. Germline V gene data show CDR1 as SGHNT and CDR2 as YYREEE (reference sequence). The CDR3 extends over 17 amino acids. V shed 2 bases, J shed 4 bases, and the junction held 10 bases outside the gene matches. The CDR3 reads CASSFQPGQGDGNTIYF. For the CDR3, the DNA is TGTGCCAGCAGCTTCCAACCGGGACAGGGAGACGGAAACACCATATATTTT.

The rearrangement uses TRBV7-3 and TRBJ1-6; D not resolved. Trimming removed 5 bases from V and 7 bases from J, with 9 bases in between. The CDR3 is made up of 13 amino acids. Germline V lookup: CDR1 SGHTA, CDR2 FQGTGA. For the CDR3, the DNA is TGTGCCAGCAGCCGAGGTTTAAATTCACCCCTCCACTTT. This gives the protein CASSRGLNSPLHF.

The CDR3: CASRFSGDPYEQYF. CDR3 bases: TGTGCCAGCAGGTTCTCAGGGGATCCCTACGAGCAGTACTTC. The V gene is TRBV2, the J gene TRBJ2-7; D perhaps matches TRBD1 (6 bases). Germline V gene data show CDR1 as SNHLY and CDR2 as FYNNEI. The CDR3 covers 14 residues. Trimming removed 6 bases at V and 2 bases at J, with 14 bases between.

Written as DNA, the CDR3 is TGTGCCAGCCACACACAAGGGGACTATGGCTACACCTTC. This encodes CASHTQGDYGYTF. The V gene is TRBV7-6, the J gene TRBJ1-2; tentatively, D is TRBD1 (5 bases). The germline V gene encodes CDR1 SGHVS and CDR2 FNYEAQ. This CDR3 has 13 residues. V was shortened by 8 bases and J by 3 bases, with 13 bases between the two germline ends.

CDR3 DNA: TGTGCCACCAGCAGAGATCTAGCGGGGGGGTGGTTTCGGGAGCAGTTCTTC. It yields the protein CATSRDLAGGWFREQFF. V and J are TRBV15 and TRBJ2-1; 12 bases are a match to TRBD2. V was clipped by 0 bases and J by 10 bases; unmatched bases: 10. Germline lookup yields CDR1 LNHNV and CDR2 YYDKDF (reference sequence). The CDR3 contains 17 residues.

The J gene is TRBJ2-7, the V gene TRBV28, with D uncertain. The germline V gene has CDR1 MDHEN and CDR2 SYDVKM. V gave up 2 bases and J gave up 2 bases, with 7 bases separating them. The CDR3 is 13 residues long. The CDR3 is CASSLGLPYEQYF. In nucleotides, the CDR3 is TGTGCCAGCAGTTTAGGCCTGCCCTACGAGCAGTACTTC. Using reference TRBV28 and TRBJ2-7 for the parts outside the CDR3, the full variable domain is DVKVTQSSRYLVKRTGEKVFLECVQDMDHENMFWYRQDPGLGLRLIYFSYDVKMKEKGDIPEGYSVSREKKERFSLILESASTNQTSMYLCASSLGLPYEQYFGPGTRLTVT.

This sequence joins TRBV5-1 and TRBJ2-7; 11 bases are shared with TRBD1. In germline, CDR1 is SGHRS, CDR2 YFSETQ. The CDR3 totals 14 residues. Trimming removed 7 bases from V and 4 bases from J; junction bases left unmatched: 7. The CDR3 DNA reads as TGCGCCAGCGCGATTGGGACAGGGGGGTACGAGCAGTACTTC. Amino acids: CASAIGTGGYEQYF.

CDR3 DNA sequence: TGTGCCAGCAGTACCGGGACTAGCGGTGTCGAGCAGTACTTC. Translating it yields CASSTGTSGVEQYF. The V gene is TRBV6-2 or TRBV6-3, the J gene TRBJ2-7; TRBD2 agrees at 11 bases. The CDR3 has 14 amino acids. Germline-derived CDR1 and CDR2 are MNHEY and SVGEGT. The trim removed 5 bases at V and 6 bases at J, leaving 6 bases unmatched.

This rearrangement joins TRBV11-2 to TRBJ2-1; D might be TRBD2 (6 bases). CDR3 length equals 13 residues. Looked up from germline, CDR1 is SGHAT and CDR2 is FQNNGV. Trimming pared 0 bases from V and 14 bases from J, leaving 14 bases between. The CDR3 DNA reads TGTGCCAGCAGCTTAGAACCGGGACCGGGGGAGTTCTTC. Translating it yields CASSLEPGPGEFF.

This rearrangement joins TRBV9 to TRBJ2-5, with D possibly being TRBD1 (6 bases). Looked up from germline, CDR1 is SGDLS and CDR2 is YYNGEE. This CDR3 is built from 15 residues. Trimming stripped 0 bases from V and 5 bases from J, with 14 bases between. The CDR3 sequence: CASSVDLGAAETQYF. The CDR3 nucleotides read TGTGCCAGCAGCGTAGATCTGGGGGCGGCGGAGACCCAGTACTTC. Looking up the rest from reference TRBV9 and TRBJ2-5 gives the full variable domain: DSGVTQTPKHLITATGQRVTLRCSPRSGDLSVYWYQQSLDQGLQFLIQYYNGEERAKGNILERFSAQQFPDLHSELNLSSLELGDSALYFCASSVDLGAAETQYFGPGTRLLVL.

The V gene is TRBV6-5, the J gene TRBJ1-1; 10 nucleotides align to TRBD1. Trimming cost V 6 bases and J 5 bases; bases outside gene matches: 6. The CDR3 runs 14 residues. The germline V gene encodes CDR1 MNHEY and CDR2 SVGAGI. The CDR3 DNA follows: TGTGCCAGCAGCCCGACAGGGGGCGGGACTGAAGCTTTCTTT. It codes for CASSPTGGGTEAFF.

The chain links TRBV15 to TRBJ1-1; possibly TRBD1 for D (5 bases). Trimming stripped 5 bases from V and 7 bases from J, with 17 bases between. The CDR3 length is 14 residues. Germline V gene sequence: CDR1 LNHNV, CDR2 YYDKDF (reference sequence). The CDR3: CATSHYDGHFEAFF. The CDR3 DNA reads as TGTGCCACCAGCCATTATGATGGACACTTTGAAGCTTTCTTT.